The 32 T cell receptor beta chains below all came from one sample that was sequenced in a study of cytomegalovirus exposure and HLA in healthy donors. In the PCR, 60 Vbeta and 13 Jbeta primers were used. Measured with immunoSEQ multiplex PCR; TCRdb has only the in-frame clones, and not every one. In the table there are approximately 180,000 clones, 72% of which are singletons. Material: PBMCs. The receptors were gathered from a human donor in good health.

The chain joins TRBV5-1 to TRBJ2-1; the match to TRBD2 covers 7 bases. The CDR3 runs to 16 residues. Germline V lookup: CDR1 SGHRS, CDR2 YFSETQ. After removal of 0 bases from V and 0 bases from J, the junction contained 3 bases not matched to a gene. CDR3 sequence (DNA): TGCGCCAGCAGCTTGGGGGTAGCGGGCTCCTACAATGAGCAGTTCTTC. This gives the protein CASSLGVAGSYNEQFF.

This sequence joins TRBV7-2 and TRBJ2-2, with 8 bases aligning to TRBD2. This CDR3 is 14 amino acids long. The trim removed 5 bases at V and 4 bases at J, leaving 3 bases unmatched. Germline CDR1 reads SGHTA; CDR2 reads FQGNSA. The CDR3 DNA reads TGTGCCAGCAGCGCGGGACTAGGCACCGGGGAGCTGTTTTTT. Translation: CASSAGLGTGELFF.

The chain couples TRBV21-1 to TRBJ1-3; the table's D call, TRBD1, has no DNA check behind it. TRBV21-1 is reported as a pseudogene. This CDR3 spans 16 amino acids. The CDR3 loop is CANPPEQDPLSVPIYF. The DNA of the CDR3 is TGTGCCAACCCCCCCGAACAGGATCCCCTCTCTGTCCCCATATATTTT.

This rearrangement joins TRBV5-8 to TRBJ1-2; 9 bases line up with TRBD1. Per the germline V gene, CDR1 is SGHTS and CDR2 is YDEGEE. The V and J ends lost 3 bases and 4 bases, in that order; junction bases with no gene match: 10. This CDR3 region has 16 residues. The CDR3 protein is CASSYAGTGYSYGYTF. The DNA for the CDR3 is TGTGCCAGCAGCTATGCCGGGACAGGGTATAGCTATGGCTACACCTTC.

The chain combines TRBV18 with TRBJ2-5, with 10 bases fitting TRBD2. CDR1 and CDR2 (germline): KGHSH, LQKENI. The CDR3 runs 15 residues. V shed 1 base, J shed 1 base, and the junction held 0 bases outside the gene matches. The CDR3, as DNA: TGTGCCAGCTCACCACTAGCGGGGGGCCAAGAGACCCAGTACTTC. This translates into CASSPLAGGQETQYF.

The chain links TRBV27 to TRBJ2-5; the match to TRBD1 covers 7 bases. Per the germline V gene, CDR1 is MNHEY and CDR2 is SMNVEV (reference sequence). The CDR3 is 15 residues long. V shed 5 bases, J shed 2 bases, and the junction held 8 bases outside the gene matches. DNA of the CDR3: TGTGCCAGCAGTCCCGGGACAGTTTTTCAAGAGACCCAGTACTTC. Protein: CASSPGTVFQETQYF.

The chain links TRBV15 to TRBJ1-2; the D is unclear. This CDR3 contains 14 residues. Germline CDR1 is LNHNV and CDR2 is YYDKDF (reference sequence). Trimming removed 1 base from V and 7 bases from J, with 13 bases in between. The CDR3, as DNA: TGTGCCACCAGCAGAGGCGGTGAGGGATGTGGCTACACCTTC. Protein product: CATSRGGEGCGYTF.

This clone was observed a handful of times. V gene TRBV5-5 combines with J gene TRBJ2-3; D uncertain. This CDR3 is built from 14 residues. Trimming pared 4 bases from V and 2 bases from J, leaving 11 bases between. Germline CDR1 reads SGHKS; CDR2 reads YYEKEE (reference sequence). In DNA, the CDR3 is TGTGCCAGCAGCGCCGGTGTGATCACAGATACGCAGTATTTT. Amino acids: CASSAGVITDTQYF. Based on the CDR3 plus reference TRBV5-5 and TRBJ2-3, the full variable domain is DAGVTQSPTHLIKTRGQQVTLRCSPISGHKSVSWYQQVLGQGPQFIFQYYEKEERGRGNFPDRFSARQFPNYSSELNVNALLLGDSALYLCASSAGVITDTQYFGPGTRLTVL.

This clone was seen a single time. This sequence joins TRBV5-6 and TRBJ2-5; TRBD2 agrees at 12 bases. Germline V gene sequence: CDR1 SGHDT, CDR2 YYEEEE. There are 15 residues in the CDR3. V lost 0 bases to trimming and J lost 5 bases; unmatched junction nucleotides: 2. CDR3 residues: CASSLVLAGGETQYF. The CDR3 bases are TGTGCCAGCAGCTTGGTACTAGCGGGGGGCGAGACCCAGTACTTC.

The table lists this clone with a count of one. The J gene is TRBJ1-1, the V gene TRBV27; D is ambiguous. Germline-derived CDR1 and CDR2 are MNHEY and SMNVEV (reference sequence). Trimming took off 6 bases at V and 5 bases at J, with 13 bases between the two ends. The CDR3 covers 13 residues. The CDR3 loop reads CASSLNSRTEAFF. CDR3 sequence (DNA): TGTGCCAGCAGCCTAAATTCCCGTACTGAAGCTTTCTTT.

Here the CDR3 DNA reads TGTGCCAGCAGCTTAGCCCAGGCCTACGAGCAGTACTTC. It specifies CASSLAQAYEQYF. This chain links TRBV11-2 with TRBJ2-7; unclear D gene. Germline V gene sequence: CDR1 SGHAT, CDR2 FQNNGV. V dropped 1 base and J dropped 2 bases, with 6 bases sitting between them. This CDR3 is built from 13 residues.

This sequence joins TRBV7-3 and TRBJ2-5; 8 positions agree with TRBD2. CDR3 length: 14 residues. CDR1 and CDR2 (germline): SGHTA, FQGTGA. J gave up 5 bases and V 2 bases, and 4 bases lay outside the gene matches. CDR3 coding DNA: TGTGCCAGCAGCTTACGGGGGGGCCGGGAGACCCAGTACTTC. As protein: CASSLRGGRETQYF.

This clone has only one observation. CDR3 protein: CASSYASGGSYEQYF. The CDR3 DNA follows: TGTGCCAGCAGCTACGCTAGCGGGGGTTCCTACGAGCAGTACTTC. The chain is built from TRBV7-2 and TRBJ2-7, with 10 bases lining up with TRBD2. Germline assignment: CDR1 SGHTA and CDR2 FQGNSA. V shed 4 bases and J 1 base; nucleotides not matched to a gene: 4. The CDR3 is made up of 15 amino acids.

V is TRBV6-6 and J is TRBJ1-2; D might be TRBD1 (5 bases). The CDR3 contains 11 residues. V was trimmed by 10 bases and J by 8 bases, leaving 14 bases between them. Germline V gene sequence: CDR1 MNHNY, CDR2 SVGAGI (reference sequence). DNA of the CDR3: TGTGCCACCAGGGCAGGTCGGGGCTACACCTTC. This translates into CATRAGRGYTF.

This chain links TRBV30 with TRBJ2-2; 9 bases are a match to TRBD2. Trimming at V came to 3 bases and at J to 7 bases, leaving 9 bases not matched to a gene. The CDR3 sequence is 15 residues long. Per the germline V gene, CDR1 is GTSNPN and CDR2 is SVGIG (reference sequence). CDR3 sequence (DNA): TGTGCCTGGAGGTTTAGCGGGGGAGGGGTCGGGGAGCTGTTTTTT. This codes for CAWRFSGGGVGELFF.

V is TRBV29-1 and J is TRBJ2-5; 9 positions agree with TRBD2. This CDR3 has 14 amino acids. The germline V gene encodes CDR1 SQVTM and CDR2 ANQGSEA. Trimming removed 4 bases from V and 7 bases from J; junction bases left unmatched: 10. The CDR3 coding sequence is TGCAGCGTTGGAGGTAGCGGGGGTTTCGGGACCCAGTACTTC. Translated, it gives CSVGGSGGFGTQYF.

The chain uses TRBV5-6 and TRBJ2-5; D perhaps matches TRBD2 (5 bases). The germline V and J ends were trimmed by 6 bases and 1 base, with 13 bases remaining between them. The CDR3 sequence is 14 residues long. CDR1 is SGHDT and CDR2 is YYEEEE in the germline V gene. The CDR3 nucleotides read TGTGCCAGCAACTCCGGACTGGCCCAAGAGACCCAGTACTTC. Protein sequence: CASNSGLAQETQYF.

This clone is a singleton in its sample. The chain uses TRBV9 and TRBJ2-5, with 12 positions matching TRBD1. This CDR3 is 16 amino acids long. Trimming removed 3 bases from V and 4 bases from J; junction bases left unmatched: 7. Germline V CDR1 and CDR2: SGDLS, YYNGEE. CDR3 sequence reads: CASSAQGDRGRETQYF. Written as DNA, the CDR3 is TGTGCCAGCAGCGCCCAAGGGGACAGGGGGCGAGAGACCCAGTACTTC.

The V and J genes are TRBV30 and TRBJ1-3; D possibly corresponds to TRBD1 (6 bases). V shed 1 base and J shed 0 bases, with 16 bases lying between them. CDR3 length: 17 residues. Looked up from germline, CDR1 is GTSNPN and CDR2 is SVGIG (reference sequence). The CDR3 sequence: CAWSDHSGHNSGNTIYF. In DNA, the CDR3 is TGTGCCTGGAGTGACCACTCGGGACACAACTCTGGAAACACCATATATTTT.

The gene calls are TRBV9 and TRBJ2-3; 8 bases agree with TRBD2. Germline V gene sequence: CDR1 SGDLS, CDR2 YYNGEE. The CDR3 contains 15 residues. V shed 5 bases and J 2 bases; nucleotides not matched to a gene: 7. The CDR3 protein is CASSKAGVPTDTQYF. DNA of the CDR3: TGTGCCAGCAGTAAAGCGGGGGTACCCACAGATACGCAGTATTTT.

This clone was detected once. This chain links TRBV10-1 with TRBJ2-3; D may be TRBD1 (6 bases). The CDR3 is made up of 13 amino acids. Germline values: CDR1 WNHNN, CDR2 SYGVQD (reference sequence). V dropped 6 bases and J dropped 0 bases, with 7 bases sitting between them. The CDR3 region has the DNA TGCGCCAGCAGGGACAGTAGCACAGATACGCAGTATTTT. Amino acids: CASRDSSTDTQYF.

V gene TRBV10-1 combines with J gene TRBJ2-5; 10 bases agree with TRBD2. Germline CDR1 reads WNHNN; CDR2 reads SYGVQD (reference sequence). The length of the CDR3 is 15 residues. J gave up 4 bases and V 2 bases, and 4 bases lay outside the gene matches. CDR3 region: CASSELAGAGETQYF. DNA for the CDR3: TGCGCCAGCAGTGAGCTAGCGGGGGCCGGAGAGACCCAGTACTTC.

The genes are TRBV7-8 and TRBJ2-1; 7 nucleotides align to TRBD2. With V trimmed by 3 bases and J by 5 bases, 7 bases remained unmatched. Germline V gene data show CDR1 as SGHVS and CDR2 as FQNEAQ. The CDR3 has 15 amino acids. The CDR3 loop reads CASSFSSGANNEQFF. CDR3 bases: TGTGCCAGCAGCTTTTCAAGCGGGGCCAACAATGAGCAGTTCTTC. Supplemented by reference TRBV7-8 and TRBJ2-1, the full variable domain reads GAGVSQSPRYKVAKRGQDVALRCDPISGHVSLFWYQQALGQGPEFLTYFQNEAQLDKSGLPSDRFFAERPEGSVSTLKIQRTQQEDSAVYLCASSFSSGANNEQFFGPGTRLTVL.

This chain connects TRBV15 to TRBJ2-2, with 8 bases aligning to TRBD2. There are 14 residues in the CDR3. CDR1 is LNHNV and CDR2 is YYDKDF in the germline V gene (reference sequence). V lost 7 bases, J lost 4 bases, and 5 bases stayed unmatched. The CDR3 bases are TGTGCCACCATTGCGGGGGGAAGCACCGGGGAGCTGTTTTTT. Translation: CATIAGGSTGELFF.

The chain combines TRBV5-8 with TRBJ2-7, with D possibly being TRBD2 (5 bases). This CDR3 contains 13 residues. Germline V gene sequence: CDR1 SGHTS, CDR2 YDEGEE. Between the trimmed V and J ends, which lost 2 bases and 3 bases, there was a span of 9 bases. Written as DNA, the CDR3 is TGTGCCAGCAGCTTACCTAGCTACTACGAGCAGTACTTC. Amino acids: CASSLPSYYEQYF.

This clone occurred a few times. CDR3 sequence: CAWNLGQGNTDTQYF. CDR3 DNA sequence: TGTGCCTGGAACTTGGGACAGGGGAACACAGATACGCAGTATTTT. This chain uses TRBV30 with TRBJ2-3, with TRBD1 matching over 10 bases. The CDR3 is 15 residues long. V lost 4 bases to trimming and J lost 2 bases; unmatched junction nucleotides: 6. Germline V lookup: CDR1 GTSNPN, CDR2 SVGIG (reference sequence).

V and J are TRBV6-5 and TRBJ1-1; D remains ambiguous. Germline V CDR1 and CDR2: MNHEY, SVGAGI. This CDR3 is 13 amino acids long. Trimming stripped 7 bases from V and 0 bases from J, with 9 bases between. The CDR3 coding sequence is TGTGCCAGCACCGGAGTTTTGAACACTGAAGCTTTCTTT. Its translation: CASTGVLNTEAFF.

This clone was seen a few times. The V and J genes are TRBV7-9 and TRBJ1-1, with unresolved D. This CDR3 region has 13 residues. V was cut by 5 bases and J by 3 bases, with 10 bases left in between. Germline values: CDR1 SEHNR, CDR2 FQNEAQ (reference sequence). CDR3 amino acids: CASSSRVDTEAFF. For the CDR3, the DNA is TGTGCCAGCAGCAGCCGAGTGGACACTGAAGCTTTCTTT. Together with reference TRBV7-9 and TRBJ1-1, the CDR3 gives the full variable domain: DTGVSQNPRHKITKRGQNVTFRCDPISEHNRLYWYRQTLGQGPEFLTYFQNEAQLEKSRLLSDRFSAERPKGSFSTLEIQRTEQGDSAMYLCASSSRVDTEAFFGQGTRLTVV.

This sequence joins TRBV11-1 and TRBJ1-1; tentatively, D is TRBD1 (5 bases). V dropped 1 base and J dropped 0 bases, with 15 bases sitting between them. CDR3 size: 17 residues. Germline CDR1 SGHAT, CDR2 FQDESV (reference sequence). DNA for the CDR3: TGTGCCAGCAGCTTAGATTTCGGACGGGACTTGAACACTGAAGCTTTCTTT. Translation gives CASSLDFGRDLNTEAFF.

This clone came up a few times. Here the CDR3 reads CASSRQSTNEKLFF. DNA for the CDR3: TGTGCCAGCAGCAGACAGTCAACTAATGAAAAACTGTTTTTT. The chain links TRBV5-6 to TRBJ1-4, with D possibly matching TRBD1 (5 bases). The CDR3 is made up of 14 amino acids. With 4 bases removed from V and 0 bases from J, the gap between germline ends came to 7 bases. Germline V CDR1 and CDR2: SGHDT, YYEEEE.

The CDR3 nucleotides are TGTGCCAGCAGCTTGCAACTAGCGGGTGGGGAGACCCAGTACTTC. It codes for CASSLQLAGGETQYF. The V and J genes are TRBV7-3 and TRBJ2-5; 9 bases are a match to TRBD2. Germline CDR1 reads SGHTA; CDR2 reads FQGTGA. The CDR3 length is 15 residues. J gave up 5 bases and V 3 bases, and 7 bases lay outside the gene matches.

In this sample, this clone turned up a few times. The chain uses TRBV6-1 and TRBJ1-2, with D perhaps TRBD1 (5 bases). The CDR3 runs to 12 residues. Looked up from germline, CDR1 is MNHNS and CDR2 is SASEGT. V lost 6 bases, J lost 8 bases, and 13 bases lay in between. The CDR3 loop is CASSQGLRGYTF. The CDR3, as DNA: TGTGCCAGCAGCCAGGGACTAAGAGGCTACACCTTC.